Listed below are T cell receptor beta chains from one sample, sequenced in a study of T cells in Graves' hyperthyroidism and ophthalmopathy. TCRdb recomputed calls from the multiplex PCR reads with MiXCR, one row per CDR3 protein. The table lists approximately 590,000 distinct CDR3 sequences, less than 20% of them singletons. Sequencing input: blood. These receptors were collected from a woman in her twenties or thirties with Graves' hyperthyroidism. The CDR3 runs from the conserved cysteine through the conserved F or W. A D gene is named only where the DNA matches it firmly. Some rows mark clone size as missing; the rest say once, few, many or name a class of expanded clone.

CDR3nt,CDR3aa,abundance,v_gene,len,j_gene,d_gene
TGTGCCAGCGACTCTTCAGGTGGACCGCGAGAGGCTTTCTTT,CASDSSGGPREAFF,.,TRBV12-3/TRBV12-4,14,TRBJ1-1,.
TGTGCCAGCAGTTACTCCGTAGTCGGAGATACGCAGTATTTT,CASSYSVVGDTQYF,.,TRBV6-5,14,TRBJ2-3,.
TGCAGTGCCGAAATAGGGACAGAATATGGCTACACCTTC,CSAEIGTEYGYTF,.,TRBV20-1,13,TRBJ1-2,TRBD1
TGTGCCAGCAGACCGCAGGGGCTGGAAACAGATACGCAGTATTTT,CASRPQGLETDTQYF,many,TRBV6-1,15,TRBJ2-3,.
TGTGCCAGCTCAGACCGGGGACAGGTGGAGAATTCACCCCTCCACTTT,CASSDRGQVENSPLHF,few,TRBV18,16,TRBJ1-6,TRBD1
TGCAGTGCTAGTTTGGCAGACACCTACAATGAGCAGTTCTTC,CSASLADTYNEQFF,many,TRBV20-1,14,TRBJ2-1,.
TGCAGCGTTGTTCTGGGTGCAGATACGCAGTATTTT,CSVVLGADTQYF,few,TRBV29-1,12,TRBJ2-3,.
TGTGCCAGCAGTTTACCACCCCTCGGGCAGTACTTC,CASSLPPLGQYF,many,TRBV28,12,TRBJ2-7,.
TGTGCCAGCAGCCCCCGGACCGGAAGGGTGGAGACCCAGTACTTC,CASSPRTGRVETQYF,many,TRBV7-2,15,TRBJ2-5,.
TGTGCCAGCGGCAGGCACACTGAAGCTTTCTTT,CASGRHTEAFF,many,TRBV2,11,TRBJ1-1,.
TGTGCCAGCAGCACAGTGGACAGTCTAAGCGCCTCTGGAAACACCATATATTTT,CASSTVDSLSASGNTIYF,few,TRBV7-2,18,TRBJ1-3,.
TGTGCCAGTCGAGGAAATCTAGCCAAAAACATTCAGTACTTC,CASRGNLAKNIQYF,.,TRBV19,14,TRBJ2-4,.
TGTGCCAGCAGTTTGGGCCTCGGAAGCGATGAAAAACTGTTTTTT,CASSLGLGSDEKLFF,many,TRBV12-3/TRBV12-4,15,TRBJ1-4,.
TGTGCCAGCCATGGACCCTCCGGCATTTCTTACAACGTCCTGACTTTC,CASHGPSGISYNVLTF,.,TRBV19,16,TRBJ2-6,.
TGTGCCAGCAGCTCCGGATTGACCGGTAACACCGGGGAGCTGTTTTTT,CASSSGLTGNTGELFF,few,TRBV27,16,TRBJ2-2,.
TGTGCCAGCAGTTACTCGACATCCGGACGGACCAATGAGCAGTTCTTC,CASSYSTSGRTNEQFF,many,TRBV6-2/TRBV6-3,16,TRBJ2-1,.
TGCGCCAGCAGCTCGTCCGGGACTAGCGGGCTCCGTCGTCACGAGCAGTACTTC,CASSSSGTSGLRRHEQYF,many,TRBV5-1,18,TRBJ2-7,TRBD2
TGTGCCAGCAGCTTGGTAGGGGGGACGGCCTACGAGCAGTACTTC,CASSLVGGTAYEQYF,few,TRBV5-1,15,TRBJ2-7,.
TGTGCCAGCAGTTTACCCCCGTCGGAGGACGTGGGGGCCCTCTACGAGCAGTACTTC,CASSLPPSEDVGALYEQYF,many,TRBV28,19,TRBJ2-7,.
TGTGCCAGCAGCCAAGGGGACCCCTACGAGCAGTACTTC,CASSQGDPYEQYF,many,TRBV5-1,13,TRBJ2-7,.
TGTGCCAGCAGCTTAGCGAGGGGGCTCACAGATACGCAGTATTTT,CASSLARGLTDTQYF,many,TRBV7-9,15,TRBJ2-3,TRBD1
TGCAGTGCTAGAGGGACAGGGAGGTCCTTCGGGGAGACCCAGTACTTC,CSARGTGRSFGETQYF,many,TRBV20-1,16,TRBJ2-5,TRBD1
TGTGCCAGCAGCTCCCCCCGGCAGGCGGTCCACGAGCAGTACTTC,CASSSPRQAVHEQYF,.,TRBV7-9,15,TRBJ2-7,.
TGCGCCAGCAGCCCCATGACCACGGGAGGCCCTTATCCCAATGAGCAGTTCTTC,CASSPMTTGGPYPNEQFF,.,TRBV4-1,18,TRBJ2-1,TRBD2
TGTGCCACCAGCACAACGACAGGGGGCTTGTCCGGGGAGCTGTTTTTT,CATSTTTGGLSGELFF,few,TRBV15,16,TRBJ2-2,TRBD1
TGTGCCAGCAGTTTAGGCAACTCTGGAAACACCATATATTTT,CASSLGNSGNTIYF,.,TRBV27,14,TRBJ1-3,.
TGTGCCAGCAGTAACCGACCGGGGGATACGCAGTATTTT,CASSNRPGDTQYF,many,TRBV6-2/TRBV6-3,13,TRBJ2-3,.
TGTGCCAGCAGCCGACAGGGATGGGATGAGCAGTTCTTC,CASSRQGWDEQFF,few,TRBV6-1,13,TRBJ2-1,TRBD1
TGTGCCAGCAGCTCCCGGAGGGCAGATACGCAGTATTTT,CASSSRRADTQYF,.,TRBV7-3,13,TRBJ2-3,.
TGTGCCAGCAGCTTTAGCGGGAGGGCCGGCGAGCAGTACTTC,CASSFSGRAGEQYF,many,TRBV6-1,14,TRBJ2-7,TRBD2
TGCAGTGCTAGTTGGGTAGCGGGAGTCCAAGAGACCCAGTACTTC,CSASWVAGVQETQYF,many,TRBV20-1,15,TRBJ2-5,TRBD2
TGTGCCAGCAGTGGACGACAGTCTTCGGGAAAACTGTTTTTT,CASSGRQSSGKLFF,many,TRBV2,14,TRBJ1-4,.
TGTGCCAGCGAGGGCGACTCAGAGACCCAGTACTTC,CASEGDSETQYF,few,TRBV6-1,12,TRBJ2-5,.
TGTGCCAGCAGGAAAACAGGGGGCGCTTCCCACGAGCAGTACTTC,CASRKTGGASHEQYF,many,TRBV27,15,TRBJ2-7,TRBD1
TGCGCCAGCAGCTTGGCAAGGGGGCGCTTAACCTACGAGCAGTACTTC,CASSLARGRLTYEQYF,many,TRBV5-1,16,TRBJ2-7,TRBD1
TGTGCCAGCAGTTGGGAGGCCGTAACAGATACGCAGTATTTT,CASSWEAVTDTQYF,.,TRBV28,14,TRBJ2-3,.
TGTGCCAGCAGCTATCCGGGACTAGCGGGGGCAGATACGCAGTATTTT,CASSYPGLAGADTQYF,.,TRBV7-9,16,TRBJ2-3,TRBD2
TGTGCCAGCAGCTGGAGGGCTAAACTCTACACAGATACGCAGTATTTT,CASSWRAKLYTDTQYF,few,TRBV7-2,16,TRBJ2-3,.
TGTGCCAGCAGCTTTACAGGGGGCAACACCGGGGAGCTGTTTTTT,CASSFTGGNTGELFF,many,TRBV7-3,15,TRBJ2-2,TRBD1
TGCAGTGCTAGAACGGGGGTGGATCAGCCCCAGCATTTT,CSARTGVDQPQHF,.,TRBV20-1,13,TRBJ1-5,.
TGTGCCAGCAGCCAAGCAAGGAGGACTGGGGGGGGCAATGAGCAGTTCTTC,CASSQARRTGGGNEQFF,many,TRBV14,17,TRBJ2-1,TRBD2
TGCGCCAGCAGCTCCGACAGGGGGCCTGTTGGAACGCAGTATTTT,CASSSDRGPVGTQYF,.,TRBV5-1,15,TRBJ2-3,TRBD1
TGCGCCAGCAGCTCGACCGACAGGGTCGGCTACAATGAGCAGTTCTTC,CASSSTDRVGYNEQFF,many,TRBV5-1,16,TRBJ2-1,TRBD1
TGTGCCAGCAGCAACACGGGTCAGGTACAAGAGACCCAGTACTTC,CASSNTGQVQETQYF,many,TRBV7-3,15,TRBJ2-5,.
TGTGCCAGCAGCCCGATGGAGGGTCTCCACGAGCAGTACTTC,CASSPMEGLHEQYF,many,TRBV11-2,14,TRBJ2-7,.
TGTGCCAGCAGTTTATTGGGGGCTGGAGAGACCCAGTACTTC,CASSLLGAGETQYF,many,TRBV27,14,TRBJ2-5,.
TGTGCCAGCAGTGAAGCCCGGGGGAGGTATACGCAGTATTTT,CASSEARGRYTQYF,many,TRBV2,14,TRBJ2-3,.
TGCGCCAGCAACTCACTAGCGGAGACGAACACCGGGGAGCTGTTTTTT,CASNSLAETNTGELFF,many,TRBV5-1,16,TRBJ2-2,TRBD2
TGTGCCAGCAGCCCAACCCTCAACACCGGGGAGCTGTTTTTT,CASSPTLNTGELFF,many,TRBV11-2,14,TRBJ2-2,.
TGTGCCAGTAGTATAGATCACACTAGCAATCAGCCCCAGCATTTT,CASSIDHTSNQPQHF,.,TRBV19,15,TRBJ1-5,.
TGTGCCAGCAGCTCCGGGACAGGGGGCACAGATACGCAGTATTTT,CASSSGTGGTDTQYF,many,TRBV7-9,15,TRBJ2-3,TRBD1
TGTGCCAGCAGTTTGAGGGAGGCTGGGGCCAACGTCCTGACTTTC,CASSLREAGANVLTF,few,TRBV12-3/TRBV12-4,15,TRBJ2-6,.
TGTGCCAGCAGCCGACGGACTAGCGGGAGGGAATCCTACAATGAGCAGTTCTTC,CASSRRTSGRESYNEQFF,.,TRBV5-5,18,TRBJ2-1,TRBD2
TGCAGTGCTAGAGATCAGGAGCGGGAGAGTACAGATACGCAGTATTTT,CSARDQERESTDTQYF,.,TRBV20-1,16,TRBJ2-3,TRBD2
TGTGCCAGCAGTTTGGTTTCTGGGGCGCTGAAACTGTTTTTT,CASSLVSGALKLFF,.,TRBV28,14,TRBJ1-4,.